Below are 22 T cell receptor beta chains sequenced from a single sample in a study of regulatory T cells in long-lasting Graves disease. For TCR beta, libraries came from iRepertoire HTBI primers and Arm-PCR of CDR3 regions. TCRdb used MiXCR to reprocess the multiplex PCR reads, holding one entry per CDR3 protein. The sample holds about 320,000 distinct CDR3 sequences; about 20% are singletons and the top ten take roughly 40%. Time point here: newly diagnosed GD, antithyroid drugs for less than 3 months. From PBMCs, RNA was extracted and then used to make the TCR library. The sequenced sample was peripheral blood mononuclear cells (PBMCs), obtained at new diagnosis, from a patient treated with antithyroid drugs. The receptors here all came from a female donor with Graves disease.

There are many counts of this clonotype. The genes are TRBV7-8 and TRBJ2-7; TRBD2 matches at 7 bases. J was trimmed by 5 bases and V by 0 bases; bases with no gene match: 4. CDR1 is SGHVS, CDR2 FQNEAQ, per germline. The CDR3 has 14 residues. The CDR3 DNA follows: TGTGCCAGCAGCTTAGCGGGGGGGTCTAACGAGCAGTACTTC. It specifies CASSLAGGSNEQYF.

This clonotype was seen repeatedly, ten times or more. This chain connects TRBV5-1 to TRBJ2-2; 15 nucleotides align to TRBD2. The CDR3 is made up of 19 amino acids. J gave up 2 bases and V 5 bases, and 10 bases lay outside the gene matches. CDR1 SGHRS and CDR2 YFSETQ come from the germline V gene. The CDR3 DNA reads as TGCGCCAGCAGACGCTCCGGGACTAGCGGGAGGATCAACACCGGGGAGCTGTTTTTT. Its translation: CASRRSGTSGRINTGELFF.

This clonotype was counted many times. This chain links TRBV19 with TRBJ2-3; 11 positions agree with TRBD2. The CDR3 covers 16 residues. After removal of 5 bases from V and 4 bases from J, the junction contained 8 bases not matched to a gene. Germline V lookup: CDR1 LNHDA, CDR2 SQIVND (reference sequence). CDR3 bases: TGTGCCAGTAGTGAGCGTAGCGGGAGGGCCGCAGATACGCAGTATTTT. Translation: CASSERSGRAADTQYF.

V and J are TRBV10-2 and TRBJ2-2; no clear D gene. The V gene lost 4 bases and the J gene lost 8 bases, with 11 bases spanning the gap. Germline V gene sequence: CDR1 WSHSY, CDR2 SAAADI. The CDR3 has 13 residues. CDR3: CASSGEGQGELFF. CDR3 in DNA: TGCGCCAGCAGTGGGGAAGGGCAGGGGGAGCTGTTTTTT.

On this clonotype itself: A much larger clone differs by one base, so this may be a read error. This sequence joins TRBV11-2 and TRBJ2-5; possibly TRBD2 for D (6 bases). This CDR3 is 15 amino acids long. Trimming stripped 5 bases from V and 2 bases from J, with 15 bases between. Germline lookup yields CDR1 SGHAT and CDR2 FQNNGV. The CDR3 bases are TGTGCCAGCAGCCTAGCCGCCGGGAGACAAGAGACCCAGTACTTC. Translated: CASSLAAGRQETQYF. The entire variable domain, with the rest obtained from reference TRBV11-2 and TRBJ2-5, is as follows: EAGVAQSPRYKIIEKRQSVAFWCNPISGHATLYWYQQILGQGPKLLIQFQNNGVVDDSQLPKDRFSAERLKGVDSTLKIQPAKLEDSAVYLCASSLAAGRQETQYFGPGTRLLVL.

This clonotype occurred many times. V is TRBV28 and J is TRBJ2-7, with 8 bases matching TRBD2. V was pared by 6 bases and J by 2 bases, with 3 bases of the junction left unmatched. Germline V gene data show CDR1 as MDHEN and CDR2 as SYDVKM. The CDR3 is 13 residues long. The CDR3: CASRAGGAYEQYF. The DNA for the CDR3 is TGTGCCAGCAGGGCGGGAGGAGCCTACGAGCAGTACTTC. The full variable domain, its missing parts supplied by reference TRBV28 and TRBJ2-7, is DVKVTQSSRYLVKRTGEKVFLECVQDMDHENMFWYRQDPGLGLRLIYFSYDVKMKEKGDIPEGYSVSREKKERFSLILESASTNQTSMYLCASRAGGAYEQYFGPGTRLTVT.

This chain's CDR3 is CASSFKASEGTEAFF. The CDR3 region has the DNA TGTGCCAGCAGCTTTAAGGCAAGTGAGGGAACTGAAGCTTTCTTT. This chain joins TRBV9 and TRBJ1-1; D uncertain. Trimming pared 4 bases from V and 5 bases from J, leaving 18 bases between. The CDR3 sequence is 15 residues long. Per germline, CDR1 SGDLS and CDR2 YYNGEE.

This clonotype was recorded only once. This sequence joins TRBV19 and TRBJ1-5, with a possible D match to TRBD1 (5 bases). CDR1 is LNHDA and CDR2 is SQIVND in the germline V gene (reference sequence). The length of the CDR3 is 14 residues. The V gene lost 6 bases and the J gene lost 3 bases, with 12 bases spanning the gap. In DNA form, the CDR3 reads TGTGCCAGTAGGCAGGGACGGACCAATCAGCCCCAGCATTTT. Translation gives CASRQGRTNQPQHF.

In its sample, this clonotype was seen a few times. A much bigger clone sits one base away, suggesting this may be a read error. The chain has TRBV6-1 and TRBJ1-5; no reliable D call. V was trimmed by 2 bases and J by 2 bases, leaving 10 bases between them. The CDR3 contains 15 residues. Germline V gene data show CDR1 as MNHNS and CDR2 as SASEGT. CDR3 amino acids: CASSERGVGNQPQHF. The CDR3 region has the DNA TGTGCCAGCAGTGAACGGGGAGTGGGCAATCAGCCCCAGCATTTT.

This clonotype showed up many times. This chain's CDR3 is CASSGLQANYGYTF. The CDR3 DNA sequence: TGTGCCAGCAGTGGTTTACAGGCCAACTATGGCTACACCTTC. The V gene is TRBV6-1, the J gene TRBJ1-2, with D perhaps TRBD1 (5 bases). The ends were cut back, 4 bases at V and 2 bases at J, with 11 bases in the middle. Looked up from germline, CDR1 is MNHNS and CDR2 is SASEGT. This CDR3 contains 14 residues.

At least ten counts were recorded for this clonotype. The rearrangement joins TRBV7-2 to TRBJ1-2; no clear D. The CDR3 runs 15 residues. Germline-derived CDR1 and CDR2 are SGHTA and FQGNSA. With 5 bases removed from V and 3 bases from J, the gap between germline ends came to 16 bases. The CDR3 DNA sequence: TGTGCCAGCAGCCCAAGGCCTGCTGGTCACTATGGCTACACCTTC. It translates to CASSPRPAGHYGYTF. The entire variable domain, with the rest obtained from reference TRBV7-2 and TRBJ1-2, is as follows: GAGVSQSPSNKVTEKGKDVELRCDPISGHTALYWYRQSLGQGLEFLIYFQGNSAPDKSGLPSDRFSAERTGGSVSTLTIQRTQQEDSAVYLCASSPRPAGHYGYTFGSGTRLTVV.

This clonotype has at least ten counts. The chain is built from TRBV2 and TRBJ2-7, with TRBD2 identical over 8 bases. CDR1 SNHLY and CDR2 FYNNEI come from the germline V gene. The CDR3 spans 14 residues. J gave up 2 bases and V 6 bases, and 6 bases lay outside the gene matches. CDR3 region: CASRLAGYAYEQYF. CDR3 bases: TGTGCCAGCAGGCTAGCGGGTTACGCCTACGAGCAGTACTTC. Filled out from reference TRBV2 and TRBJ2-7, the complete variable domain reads EPEVTQTPSHQVTQMGQEVILRCVPISNHLYFYWYRQILGQKVEFLVSFYNNEISEKSEIFDDQFSVERPDGSNFTLKIRSTKLEDSAMYFCASRLAGYAYEQYFGPGTRLTVT.

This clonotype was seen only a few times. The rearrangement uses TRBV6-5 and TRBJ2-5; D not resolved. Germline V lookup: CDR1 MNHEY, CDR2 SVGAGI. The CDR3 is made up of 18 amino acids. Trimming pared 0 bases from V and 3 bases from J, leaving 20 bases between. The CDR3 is CASSYSIPAASDEETQYF. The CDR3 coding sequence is TGTGCCAGCAGTTACTCGATCCCGGCCGCTAGTGATGAAGAGACCCAGTACTTC.

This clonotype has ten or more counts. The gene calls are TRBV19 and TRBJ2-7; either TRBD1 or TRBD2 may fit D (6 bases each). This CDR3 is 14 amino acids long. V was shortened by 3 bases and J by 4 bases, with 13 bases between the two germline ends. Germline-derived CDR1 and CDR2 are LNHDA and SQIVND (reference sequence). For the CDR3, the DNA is TGTGCCAGTAGTATGGGGCAGGGGAGGTACGAGCAGTACTTC. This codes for CASSMGQGRYEQYF.

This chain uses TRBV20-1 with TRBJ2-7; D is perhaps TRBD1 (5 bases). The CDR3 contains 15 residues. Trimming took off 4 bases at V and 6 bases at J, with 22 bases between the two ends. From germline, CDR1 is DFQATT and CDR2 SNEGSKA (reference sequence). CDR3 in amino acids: CSANHPGAGFSEQYF. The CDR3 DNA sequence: TGCAGTGCTAACCACCCTGGGGCAGGTTTTTCCGAGCAGTACTTC.

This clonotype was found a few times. The CDR3 DNA follows: TGTGCCAGCAGCTTAGACGGGGGCCAGCAAGAGACCCAGTACTTC. Residues: CASSLDGGQQETQYF. The chain has TRBV11-2 and TRBJ2-5; D is possibly TRBD1 or TRBD2 (6 bases each). The V gene lost 0 bases and the J gene lost 2 bases, with 10 bases spanning the gap. The CDR3 is 15 residues long. Germline V gives CDR1 SGHAT, CDR2 FQNNGV.

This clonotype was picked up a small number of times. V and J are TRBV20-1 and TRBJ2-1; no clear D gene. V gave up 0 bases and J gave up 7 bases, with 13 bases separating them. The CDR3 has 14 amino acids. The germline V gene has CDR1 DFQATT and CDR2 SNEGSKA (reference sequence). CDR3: CSARDIPPRNEQFF. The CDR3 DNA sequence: TGCAGTGCTAGAGATATTCCCCCCCGGAATGAGCAGTTCTTC.

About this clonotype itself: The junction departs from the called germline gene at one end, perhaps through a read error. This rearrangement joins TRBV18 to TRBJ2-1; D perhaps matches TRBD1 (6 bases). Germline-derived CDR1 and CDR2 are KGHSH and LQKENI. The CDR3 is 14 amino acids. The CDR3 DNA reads TGTGCCAGGTCACCACCGAGGTACAGGGAGAAGCAGTTCTTC. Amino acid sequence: CARSPPRYREKQFF.

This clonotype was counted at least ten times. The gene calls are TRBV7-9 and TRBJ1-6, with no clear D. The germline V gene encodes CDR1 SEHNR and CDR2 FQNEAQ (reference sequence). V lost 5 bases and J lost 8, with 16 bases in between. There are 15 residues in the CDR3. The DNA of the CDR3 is TGTGCCAGCAGCCGCGACGGTGATTTTGATTCACCCCTCCACTTT. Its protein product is CASSRDGDFDSPLHF.

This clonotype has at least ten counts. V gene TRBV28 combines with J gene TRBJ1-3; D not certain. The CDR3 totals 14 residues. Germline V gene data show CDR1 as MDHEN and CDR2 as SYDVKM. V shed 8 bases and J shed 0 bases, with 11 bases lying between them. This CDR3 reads CASGSPFSGNTIYF. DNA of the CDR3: TGTGCCAGCGGCTCACCCTTCTCTGGAAACACCATATATTTT.

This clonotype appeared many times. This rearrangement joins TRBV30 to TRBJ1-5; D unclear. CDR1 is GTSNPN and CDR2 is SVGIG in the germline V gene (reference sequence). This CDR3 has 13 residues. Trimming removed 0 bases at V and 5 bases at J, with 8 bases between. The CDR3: CAWSVGKHQPQHF. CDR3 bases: TGTGCCTGGAGTGTAGGGAAGCATCAGCCCCAGCATTTT.

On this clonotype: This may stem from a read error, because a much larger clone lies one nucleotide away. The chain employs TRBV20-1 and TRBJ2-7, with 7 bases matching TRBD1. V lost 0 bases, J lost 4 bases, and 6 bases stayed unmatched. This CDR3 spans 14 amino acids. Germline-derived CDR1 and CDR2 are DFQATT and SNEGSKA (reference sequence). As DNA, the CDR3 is TGCAGTGCTAGAGAAAGGGGGCCTCATTACGAGCAGTACTTC. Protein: CSARERGPHYEQYF.